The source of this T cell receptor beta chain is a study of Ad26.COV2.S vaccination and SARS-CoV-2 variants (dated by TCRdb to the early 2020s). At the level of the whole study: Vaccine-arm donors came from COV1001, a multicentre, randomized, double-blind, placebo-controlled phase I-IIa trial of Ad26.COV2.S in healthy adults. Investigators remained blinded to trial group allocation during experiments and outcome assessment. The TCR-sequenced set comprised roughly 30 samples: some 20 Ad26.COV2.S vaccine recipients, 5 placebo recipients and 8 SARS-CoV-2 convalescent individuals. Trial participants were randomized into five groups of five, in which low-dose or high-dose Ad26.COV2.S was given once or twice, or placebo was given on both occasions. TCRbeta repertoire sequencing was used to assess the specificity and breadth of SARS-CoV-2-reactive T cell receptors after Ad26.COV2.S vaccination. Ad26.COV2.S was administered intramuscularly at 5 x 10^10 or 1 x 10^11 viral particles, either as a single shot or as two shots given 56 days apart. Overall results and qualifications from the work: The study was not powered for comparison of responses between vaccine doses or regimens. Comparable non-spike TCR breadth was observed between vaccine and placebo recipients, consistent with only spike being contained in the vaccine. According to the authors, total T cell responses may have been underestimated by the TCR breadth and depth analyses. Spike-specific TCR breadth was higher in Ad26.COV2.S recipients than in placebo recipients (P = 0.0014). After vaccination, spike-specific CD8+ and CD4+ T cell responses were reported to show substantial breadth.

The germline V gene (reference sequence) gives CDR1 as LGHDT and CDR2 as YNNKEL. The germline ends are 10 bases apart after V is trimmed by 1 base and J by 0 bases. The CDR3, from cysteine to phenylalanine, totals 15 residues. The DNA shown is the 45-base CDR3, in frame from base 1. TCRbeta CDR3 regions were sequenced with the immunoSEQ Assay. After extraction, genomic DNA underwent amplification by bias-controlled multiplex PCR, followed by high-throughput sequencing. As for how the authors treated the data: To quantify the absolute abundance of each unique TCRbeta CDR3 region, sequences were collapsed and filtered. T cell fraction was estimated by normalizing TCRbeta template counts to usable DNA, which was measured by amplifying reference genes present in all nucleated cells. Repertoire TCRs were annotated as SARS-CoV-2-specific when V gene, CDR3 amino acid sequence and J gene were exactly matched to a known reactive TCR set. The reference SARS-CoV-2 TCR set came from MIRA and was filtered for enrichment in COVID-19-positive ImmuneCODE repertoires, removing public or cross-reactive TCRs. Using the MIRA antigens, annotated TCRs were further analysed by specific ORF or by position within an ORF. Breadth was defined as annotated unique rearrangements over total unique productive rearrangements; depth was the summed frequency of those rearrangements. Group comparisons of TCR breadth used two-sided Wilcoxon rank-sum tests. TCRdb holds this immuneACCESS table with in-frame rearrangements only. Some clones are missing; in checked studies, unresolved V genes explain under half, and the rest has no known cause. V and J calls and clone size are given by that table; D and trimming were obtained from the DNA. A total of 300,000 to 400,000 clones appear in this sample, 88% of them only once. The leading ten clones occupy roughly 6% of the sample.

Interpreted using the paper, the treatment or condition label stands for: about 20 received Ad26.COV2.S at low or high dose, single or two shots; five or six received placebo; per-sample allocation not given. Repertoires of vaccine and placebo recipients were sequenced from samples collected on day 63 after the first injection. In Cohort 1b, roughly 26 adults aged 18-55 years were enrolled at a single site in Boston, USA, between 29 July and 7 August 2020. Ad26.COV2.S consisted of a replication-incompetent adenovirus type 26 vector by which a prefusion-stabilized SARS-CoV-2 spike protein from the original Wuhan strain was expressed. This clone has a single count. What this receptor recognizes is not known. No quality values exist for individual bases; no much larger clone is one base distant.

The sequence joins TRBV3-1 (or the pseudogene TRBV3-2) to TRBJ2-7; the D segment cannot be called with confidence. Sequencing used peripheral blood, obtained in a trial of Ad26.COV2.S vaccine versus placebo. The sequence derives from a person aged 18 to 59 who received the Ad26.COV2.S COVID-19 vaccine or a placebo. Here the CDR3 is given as CASSQAGVSSYEQYF. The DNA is TGTGCCAGCAGCCAAGCCGGCGTTAGCTCCTACGAGCAGTACTTC.